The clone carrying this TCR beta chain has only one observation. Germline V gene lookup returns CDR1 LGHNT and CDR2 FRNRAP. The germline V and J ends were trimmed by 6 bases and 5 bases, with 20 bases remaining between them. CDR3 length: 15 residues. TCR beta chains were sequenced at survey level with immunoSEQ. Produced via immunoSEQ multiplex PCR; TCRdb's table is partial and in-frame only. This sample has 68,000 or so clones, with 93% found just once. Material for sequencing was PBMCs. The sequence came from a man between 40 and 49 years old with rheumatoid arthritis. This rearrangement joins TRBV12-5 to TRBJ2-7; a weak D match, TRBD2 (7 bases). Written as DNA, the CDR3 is TGTGCTAGTGGCGGTGGCCGGGGGGCCGGGGACGAGCAGTACTTC. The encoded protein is CASGGGRGAGDEQYF.